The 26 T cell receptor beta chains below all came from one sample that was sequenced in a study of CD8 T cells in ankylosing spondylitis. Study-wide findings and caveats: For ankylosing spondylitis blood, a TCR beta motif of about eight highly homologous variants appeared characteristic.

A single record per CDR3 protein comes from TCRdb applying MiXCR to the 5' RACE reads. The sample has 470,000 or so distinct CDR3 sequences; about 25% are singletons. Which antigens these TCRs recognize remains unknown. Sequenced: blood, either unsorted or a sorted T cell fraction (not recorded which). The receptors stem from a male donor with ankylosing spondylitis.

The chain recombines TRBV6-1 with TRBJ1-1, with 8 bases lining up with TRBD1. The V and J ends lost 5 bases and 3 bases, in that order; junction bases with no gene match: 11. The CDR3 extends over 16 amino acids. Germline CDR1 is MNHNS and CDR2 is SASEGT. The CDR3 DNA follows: TGTGCCAGCAGTCCACTCCCCGGGACAGGTTACACTGAAGCTTTCTTT. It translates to CASSPLPGTGYTEAFF.

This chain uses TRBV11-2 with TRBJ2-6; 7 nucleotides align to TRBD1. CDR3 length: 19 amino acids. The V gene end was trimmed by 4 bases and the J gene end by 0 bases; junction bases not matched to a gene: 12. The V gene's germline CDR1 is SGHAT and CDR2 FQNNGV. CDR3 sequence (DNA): TGTGCCAGCAGCTCACCACTCCGACAGGGTCGCTCTGGGGCCAACGTCCTGACTTTC. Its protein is CASSSPLRQGRSGANVLTF. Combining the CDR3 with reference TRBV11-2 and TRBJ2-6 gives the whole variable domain EAGVAQSPRYKIIEKRQSVAFWCNPISGHATLYWYQQILGQGPKLLIQFQNNGVVDDSQLPKDRFSAERLKGVDSTLKIQPAKLEDSAVYLCASSSPLRQGRSGANVLTFGAGSRLTVL.

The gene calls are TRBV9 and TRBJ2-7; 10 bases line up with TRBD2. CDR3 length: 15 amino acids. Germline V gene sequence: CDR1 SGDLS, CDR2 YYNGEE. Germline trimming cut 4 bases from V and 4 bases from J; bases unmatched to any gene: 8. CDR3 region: CASSPQAGGLYEQYF. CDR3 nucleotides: TGTGCCAGCAGCCCTCAAGCGGGAGGGCTTTACGAGCAGTACTTC. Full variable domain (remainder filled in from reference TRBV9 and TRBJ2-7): DSGVTQTPKHLITATGQRVTLRCSPRSGDLSVYWYQQSLDQGLQFLIQYYNGEERAKGNILERFSAQQFPDLHSELNLSSLELGDSALYFCASSPQAGGLYEQYFGPGTRLTVT.

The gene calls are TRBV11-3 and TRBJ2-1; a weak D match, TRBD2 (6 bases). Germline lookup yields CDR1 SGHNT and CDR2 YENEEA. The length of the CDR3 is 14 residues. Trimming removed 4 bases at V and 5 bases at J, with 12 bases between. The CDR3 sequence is CASSSRLDNNEQFF. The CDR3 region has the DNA TGTGCCAGCAGCTCCCGACTAGACAACAATGAGCAGTTCTTC.

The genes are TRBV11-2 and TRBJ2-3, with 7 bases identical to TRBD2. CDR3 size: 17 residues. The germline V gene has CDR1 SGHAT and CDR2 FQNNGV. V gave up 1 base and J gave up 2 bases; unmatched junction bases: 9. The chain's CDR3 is CASSLGLSGYHTDTQYF. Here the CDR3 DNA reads TGTGCCAGCAGCTTAGGACTTAGCGGGTACCACACAGATACGCAGTATTTT. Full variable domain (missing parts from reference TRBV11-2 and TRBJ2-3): EAGVAQSPRYKIIEKRQSVAFWCNPISGHATLYWYQQILGQGPKLLIQFQNNGVVDDSQLPKDRFSAERLKGVDSTLKIQPAKLEDSAVYLCASSLGLSGYHTDTQYFGPGTRLTVL.

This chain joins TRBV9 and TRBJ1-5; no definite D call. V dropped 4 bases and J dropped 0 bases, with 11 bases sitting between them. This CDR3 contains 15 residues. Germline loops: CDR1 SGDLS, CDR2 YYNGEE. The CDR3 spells CASSPREGSNQPQHF. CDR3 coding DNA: TGTGCCAGCAGCCCCCGCGAGGGTAGCAATCAGCCCCAGCATTTT.

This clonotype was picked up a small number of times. The CDR3 protein is CSVRAMGANVLTF. The CDR3 DNA reads TGCAGCGTAAGGGCCATGGGGGCCAACGTCCTGACTTTC. This sequence joins TRBV29-1 and TRBJ2-6; D is uncertain. The ends were cut back, 6 bases at V and 4 bases at J, with 10 bases in the middle. The CDR3 has 13 residues. Germline V gene sequence: CDR1 SQVTM, CDR2 ANQGSEA.

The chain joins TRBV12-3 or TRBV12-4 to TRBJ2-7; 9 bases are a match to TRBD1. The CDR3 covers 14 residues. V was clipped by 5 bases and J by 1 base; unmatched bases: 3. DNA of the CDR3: TGTGCCAGCAGTACCGGGACAGGGTCCTACGAGCAGTACTTC. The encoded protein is CASSTGTGSYEQYF.

CDR3 bases: TGTGCCAGCCGTTCTCTACAGGGTTACACAGATACGCAGTATTTT. Its translation is CASRSLQGYTDTQYF. The genes are TRBV7-9 and TRBJ2-3, with D possibly matching TRBD1 (6 bases). The CDR3 length is 15 residues. V was clipped by 8 bases and J by 2 bases, with 17 bases between them. The V gene's germline CDR1 is SEHNR and CDR2 FQNEAQ (reference sequence).

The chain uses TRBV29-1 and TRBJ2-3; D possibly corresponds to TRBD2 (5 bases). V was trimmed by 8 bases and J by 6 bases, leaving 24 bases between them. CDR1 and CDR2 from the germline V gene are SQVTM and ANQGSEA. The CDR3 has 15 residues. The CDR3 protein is CSSLFLGRVTDTQYF. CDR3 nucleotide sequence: TGCAGCTCCCTATTTTTAGGGCGGGTGACGGATACGCAGTATTTT.

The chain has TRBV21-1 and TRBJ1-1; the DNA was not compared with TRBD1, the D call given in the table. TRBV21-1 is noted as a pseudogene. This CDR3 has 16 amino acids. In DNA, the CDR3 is TGTGCCAGCTCCTGGGACAGGGAAAAGGGTCGGACTGAAGCTTTCTTT. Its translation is CASSWDREKGRTEAFF.

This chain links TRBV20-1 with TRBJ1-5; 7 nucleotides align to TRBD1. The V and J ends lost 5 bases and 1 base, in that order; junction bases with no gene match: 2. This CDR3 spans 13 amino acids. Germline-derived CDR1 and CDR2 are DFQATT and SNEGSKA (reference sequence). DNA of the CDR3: TGCAGTGCTGGACAGGAAAGCAATCAGCCCCAGCATTTT. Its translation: CSAGQESNQPQHF.

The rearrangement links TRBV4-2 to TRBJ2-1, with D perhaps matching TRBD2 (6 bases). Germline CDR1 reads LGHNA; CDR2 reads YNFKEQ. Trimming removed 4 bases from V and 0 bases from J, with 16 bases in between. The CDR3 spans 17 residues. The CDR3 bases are TGTGCCAGCAGCCTGCCCGGGGGTGCCAGCTCCTACAATGAGCAGTTCTTC. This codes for CASSLPGGASSYNEQFF.

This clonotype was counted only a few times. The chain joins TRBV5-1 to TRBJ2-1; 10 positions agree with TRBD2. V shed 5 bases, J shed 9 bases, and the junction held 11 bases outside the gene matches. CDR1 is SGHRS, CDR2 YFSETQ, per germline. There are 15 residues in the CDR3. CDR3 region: CASSLIGRLAGEQFF. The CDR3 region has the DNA TGCGCCAGCAGTCTTATCGGGCGACTAGCGGGTGAGCAGTTCTTC.

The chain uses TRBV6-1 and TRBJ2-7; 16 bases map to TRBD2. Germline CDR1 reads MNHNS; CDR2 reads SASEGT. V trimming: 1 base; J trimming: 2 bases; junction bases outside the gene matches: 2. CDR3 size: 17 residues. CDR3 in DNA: TGTGCCAGCAGTGAAGGGGGACTAGCGGGAGGGACCTACGAGCAGTACGTC. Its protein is CASSEGGLAGGTYEQYV.

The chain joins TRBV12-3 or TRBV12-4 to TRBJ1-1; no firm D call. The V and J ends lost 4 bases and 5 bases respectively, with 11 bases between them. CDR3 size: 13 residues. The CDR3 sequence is CASSSGYWTEAFF. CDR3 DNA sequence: TGTGCCAGCAGTTCCGGGTATTGGACTGAAGCTTTCTTT.

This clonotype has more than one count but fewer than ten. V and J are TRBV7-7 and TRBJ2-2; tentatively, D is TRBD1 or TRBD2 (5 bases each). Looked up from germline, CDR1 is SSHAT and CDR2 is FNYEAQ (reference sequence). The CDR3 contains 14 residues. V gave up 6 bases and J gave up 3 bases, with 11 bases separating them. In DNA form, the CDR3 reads TGTGCCAGCAGGAGGGGAAGGGACACCGGGGAGCTGTTTTTT. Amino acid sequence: CASRRGRDTGELFF.

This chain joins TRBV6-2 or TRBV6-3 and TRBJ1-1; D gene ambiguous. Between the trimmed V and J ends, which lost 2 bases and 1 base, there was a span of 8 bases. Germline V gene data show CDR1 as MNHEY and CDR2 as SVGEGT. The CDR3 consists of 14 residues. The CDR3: CASSYPGENTEAFF. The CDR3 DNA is TGTGCCAGCAGTTACCCCGGGGAGAACACTGAAGCTTTCTTT.

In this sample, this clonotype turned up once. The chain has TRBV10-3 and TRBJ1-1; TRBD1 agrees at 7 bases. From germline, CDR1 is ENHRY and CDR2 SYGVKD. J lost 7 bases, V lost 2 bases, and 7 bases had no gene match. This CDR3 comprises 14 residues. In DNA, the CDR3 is TGTGCCATCAGTGAGCCGAACCGGGACAGTGAAGCTTTCTTT. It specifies CAISEPNRDSEAFF.

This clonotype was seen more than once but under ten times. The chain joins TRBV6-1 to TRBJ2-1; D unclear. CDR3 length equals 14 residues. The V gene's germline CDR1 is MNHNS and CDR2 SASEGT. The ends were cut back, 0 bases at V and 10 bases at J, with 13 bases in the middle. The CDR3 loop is CASSEAPGPREQFF. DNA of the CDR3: TGTGCCAGCAGTGAAGCCCCCGGGCCTCGCGAGCAGTTCTTC.

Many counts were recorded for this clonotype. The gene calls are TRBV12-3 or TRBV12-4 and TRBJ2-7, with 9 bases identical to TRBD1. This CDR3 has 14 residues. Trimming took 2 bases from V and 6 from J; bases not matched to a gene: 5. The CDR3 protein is CASSLRDREAEQYF. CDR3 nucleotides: TGTGCCAGCAGTTTACGGGACAGGGAGGCCGAGCAGTACTTC.

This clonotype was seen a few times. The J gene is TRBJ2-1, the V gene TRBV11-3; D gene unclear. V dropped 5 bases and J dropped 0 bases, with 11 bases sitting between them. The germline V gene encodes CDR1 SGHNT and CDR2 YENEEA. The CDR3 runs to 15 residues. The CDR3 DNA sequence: TGTGCCAGCAGCGGCGACACCAGCTCCTACAATGAGCAGTTCTTC. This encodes CASSGDTSSYNEQFF.

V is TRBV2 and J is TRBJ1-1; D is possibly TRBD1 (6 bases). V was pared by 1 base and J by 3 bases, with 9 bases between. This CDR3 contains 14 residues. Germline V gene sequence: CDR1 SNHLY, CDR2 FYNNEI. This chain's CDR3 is CASSEGGADTEAFF. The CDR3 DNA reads TGTGCCAGCAGTGAAGGGGGGGCGGACACTGAAGCTTTCTTT.

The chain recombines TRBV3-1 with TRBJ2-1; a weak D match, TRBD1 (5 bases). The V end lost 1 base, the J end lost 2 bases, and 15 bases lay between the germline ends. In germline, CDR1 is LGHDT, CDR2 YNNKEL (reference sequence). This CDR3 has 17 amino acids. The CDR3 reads CASSQVRRVGTYNEQFF. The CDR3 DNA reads TGTGCCAGCAGCCAAGTCCGCAGGGTAGGGACCTACAATGAGCAGTTCTTC.

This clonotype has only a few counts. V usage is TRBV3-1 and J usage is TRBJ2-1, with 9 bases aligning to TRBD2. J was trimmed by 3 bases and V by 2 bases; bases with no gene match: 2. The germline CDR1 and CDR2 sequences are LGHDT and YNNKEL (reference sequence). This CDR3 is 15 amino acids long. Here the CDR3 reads CASSQLAGNYNEQFF. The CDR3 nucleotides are TGTGCCAGCAGCCAACTAGCGGGGAACTACAATGAGCAGTTCTTC.

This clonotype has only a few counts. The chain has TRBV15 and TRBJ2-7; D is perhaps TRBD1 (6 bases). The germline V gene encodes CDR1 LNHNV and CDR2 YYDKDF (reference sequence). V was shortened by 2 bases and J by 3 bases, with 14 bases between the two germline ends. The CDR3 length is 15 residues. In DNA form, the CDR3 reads TGTGCCACCAGCAGACCCCAGACAGGCAACTACGAGCAGTACTTC. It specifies CATSRPQTGNYEQYF.